This T cell receptor (beta chain) was found in a study of human T cells and chemical hapten exposure. Study details: The patients, most of them female, presented with alopecia areata, totalis or universalis.

The study's findings and limits: Following DPC sensitization, TCRs present above 1 in 1000 frequency showed no change.

Noted time point: patch test 2, 6 weeks after DPC sensitization. Stated treatment: therapeutic diphenylcyclopropenone sensitization with weekly scalp DPC. This clonotype was observed a few times. Its antigen is currently unknown. TCRdb re-called the RACE reads with MiXCR, one entry per CDR3 protein. The table has roughly 52,000 distinct CDR3 sequences, about 10% seen once. This material consisted of whole blood, taken in connection with sensitization to the hapten diphenylcyclopropenone (DPC). The clonotype was recovered from a woman in her forties or fifties with alopecia areata. Some clones in this sample may be carry-over from other donors' samples.

CDR3 in DNA: TGTGCCAGCAGCTTAGGTCCAGGGGGAACGAACACTGAAGCTTTCTTT. This translates into CASSLGPGGTNTEAFF. This chain links TRBV11-3 with TRBJ1-1; 7 bases are a match to TRBD1. The V and J ends lost 1 base and 1 base, in that order; junction bases with no gene match: 6. Germline CDR1 and CDR2: SGHNT and YENEEA. The CDR3 length is 16 residues.